This T cell receptor (beta chain) was sequenced during a study of Ad26.COV2.S vaccination and SARS-CoV-2 variants. Study-wide background: The donor was enrolled in the Ad26.COV2.S arm of the COV1001 trial.

Method: immunoSEQ multiplex PCR; TCRdb's copy keeps in-frame clones and lacks some. The table has 440,000 or so clones, about nine tenths seen once. Germline CDR1 reads KGHSH; CDR2 reads LQKENI. CDR3 length equals 13 residues. V dropped 4 bases and J dropped 4 bases, with 10 bases sitting between them. Treatment reported: about 20 received Ad26.COV2.S at low or high dose, single or two shots; roughly five received placebo; per-sample allocation not given. At day 63 after the first vaccine or placebo injection, samples were drawn. This chain joins TRBV18 and TRBJ1-1; no definite D call. The TCR was taken from a person aged 18 to 65 who received the Ad26.COV2.S COVID-19 vaccine or a placebo. The material was peripheral blood, obtained in a trial of Ad26.COV2.S vaccine versus placebo. The chain's CDR3 is CASSQDQSTEAFF. CDR3 bases: TGTGCCAGCTCACAAGACCAGAGCACTGAAGCTTTCTTT.